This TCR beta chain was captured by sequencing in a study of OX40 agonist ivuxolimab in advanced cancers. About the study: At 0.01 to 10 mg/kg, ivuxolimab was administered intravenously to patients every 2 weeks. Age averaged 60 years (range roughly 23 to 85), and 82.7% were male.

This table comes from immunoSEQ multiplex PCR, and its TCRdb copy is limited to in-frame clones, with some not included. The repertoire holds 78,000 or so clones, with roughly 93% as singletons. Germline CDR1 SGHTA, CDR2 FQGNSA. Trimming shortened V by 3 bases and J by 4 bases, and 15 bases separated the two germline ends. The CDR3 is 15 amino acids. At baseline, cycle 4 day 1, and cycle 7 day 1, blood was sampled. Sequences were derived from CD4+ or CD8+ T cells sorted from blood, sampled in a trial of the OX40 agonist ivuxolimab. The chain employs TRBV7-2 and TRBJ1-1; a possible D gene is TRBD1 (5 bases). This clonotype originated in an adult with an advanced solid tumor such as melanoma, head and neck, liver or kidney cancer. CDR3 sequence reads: CASSFNHGGSTEAFF. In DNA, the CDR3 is TGTGCCAGCAGCTTCAACCACGGGGGAAGCACTGAAGCTTTCTTT. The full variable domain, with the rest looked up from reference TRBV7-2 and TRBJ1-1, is GAGVSQSPSNKVTEKGKDVELRCDPISGHTALYWYRQSLGQGLEFLIYFQGNSAPDKSGLPSDRFSAERTGGSVSTLTIQRTQQEDSAVYLCASSFNHGGSTEAFFGQGTRLTVV.